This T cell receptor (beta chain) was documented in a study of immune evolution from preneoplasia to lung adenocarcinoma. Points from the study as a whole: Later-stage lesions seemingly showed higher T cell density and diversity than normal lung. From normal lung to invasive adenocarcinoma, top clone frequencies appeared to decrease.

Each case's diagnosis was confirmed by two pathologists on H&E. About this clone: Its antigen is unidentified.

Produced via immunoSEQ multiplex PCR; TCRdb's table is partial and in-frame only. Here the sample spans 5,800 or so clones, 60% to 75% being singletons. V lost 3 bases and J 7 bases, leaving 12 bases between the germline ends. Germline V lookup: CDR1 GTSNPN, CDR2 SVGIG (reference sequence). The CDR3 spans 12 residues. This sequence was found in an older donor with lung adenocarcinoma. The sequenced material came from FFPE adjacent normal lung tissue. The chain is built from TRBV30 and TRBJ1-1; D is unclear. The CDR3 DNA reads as TGTGCCTGGAGAACGACGGGAAGTGAAGCTTTCTTT. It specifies CAWRTTGSEAFF.